Here is one T cell receptor (beta chain) with its context. The antigen is not known. Its ends do not fully match the called genes, so a read error is possible. The data were taken from a study of T cells in Graves' hyperthyroidism and ophthalmopathy. Amplification of TCR beta CDR3 regions used RNA as the template. The HTBI primer set served for first-round RT-PCR of the TCR CDR3. TCRdb used MiXCR to reprocess the multiplex PCR reads, holding one entry per CDR3 protein. This sample has 750,000 to 900,000 distinct CDR3 sequences; 38% occur once, and the top ten carry 8% to 9%. CDR3 length equals 18 residues. CDR1 is ENHRY, CDR2 SYGVKD, per germline. Subjects aged 18 to 65 presented with newly diagnosed hyperthyroidism of less than 2 months' duration. Study outcomes and limitations: The model predicted ophthalmopathy a median approximately 6.3 months before onset. Researchers found most expanded thyroid clonotypes above 0.001 in blood as well. A 13 V-J signature model discriminated ophthalmopathy versus stable hyperthyroidism.

The receptor was isolated from a man aged 18 to 29 with Graves' hyperthyroidism. Sequenced material: blood. The chain recombines TRBV10-3 with TRBJ1-6, with TRBD1 matching over 7 bases. CDR3 nucleotides: TGTGCCAGCAGTCGACAAGCCCGCAGGGGGAACTATAATTCACCCCTCCACTTT. It translates to CASSRQARRGNYNSPLHF.